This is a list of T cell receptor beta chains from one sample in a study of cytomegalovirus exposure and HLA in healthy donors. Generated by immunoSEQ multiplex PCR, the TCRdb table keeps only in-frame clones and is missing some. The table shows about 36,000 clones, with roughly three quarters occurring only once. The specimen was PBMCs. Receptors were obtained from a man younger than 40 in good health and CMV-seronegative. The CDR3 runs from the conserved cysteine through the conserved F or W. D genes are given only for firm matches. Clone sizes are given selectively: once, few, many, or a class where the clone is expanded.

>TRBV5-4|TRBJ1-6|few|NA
CASRLPMGPLHF
TGTGCCAGCAGGCTGCCCATGGGCCCCCTCCACTTT
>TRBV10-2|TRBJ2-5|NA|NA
CASSATGQETQYF
TGCGCCAGCAGTGCCACGGGCCAAGAGACCCAGTACTTC
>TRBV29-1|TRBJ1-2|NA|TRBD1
CSVEGTVNYGYTF
TGCAGCGTTGAGGGGACAGTTAACTATGGCTACACCTTC
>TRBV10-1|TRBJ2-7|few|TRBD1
CASRESGTAIGEQYF
TGCGCCAGCAGGGAATCCGGGACAGCAATAGGCGAGCAGTACTTC
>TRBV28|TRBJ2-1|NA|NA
CASSKRPALYNEQFF
TGTGCCAGCAGTAAGCGACCGGCTCTATACAATGAGCAGTTCTTC
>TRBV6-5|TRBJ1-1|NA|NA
CASSYSRDTEAFF
TGTGCCAGCAGTTACTCGAGGGACACTGAAGCTTTCTTT
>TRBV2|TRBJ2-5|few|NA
CASSESPGQETQYF
TGTGCCAGCAGTGAGTCCCCGGGACAAGAGACCCAGTACTTC
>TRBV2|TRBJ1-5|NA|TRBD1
CASGTAGTPTNQPQHF
TGTGCCAGTGGGACAGCCGGGACACCTACCAATCAGCCCCAGCATTTT
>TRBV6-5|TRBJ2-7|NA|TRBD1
CASSYPGQEQYF
TGTGCCAGCAGTTACCCGGGACAGGAGCAGTACTTC
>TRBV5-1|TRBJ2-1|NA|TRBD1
CASSYYSQGAEQFF
TGCGCCAGCAGCTACTATTCACAGGGGGCCGAGCAGTTCTTC
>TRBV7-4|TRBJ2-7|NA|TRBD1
CASSQTGCEQYF
TGTGCCAGCAGCCAGACAGGGTGCGAGCAGTACTTC
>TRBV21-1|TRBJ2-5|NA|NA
CASSPRGPVRGTQYF
TGTGCCAGCAGCCCCAGGGGGCCAGTTCGGGGGACCCAGTACTTC
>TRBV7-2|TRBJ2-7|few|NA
CASSLKQVDEQYF
TGTGCCAGCAGCTTAAAACAGGTTGACGAGCAGTACTTC
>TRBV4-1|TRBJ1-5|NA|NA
CASSQGRGSTSNQPQHF
TGCGCCAGCAGCCAAGGAAGGGGCAGTACTAGCAATCAGCCCCAGCATTTT
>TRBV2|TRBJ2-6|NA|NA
CARNSGYGANVLTF
TGTGCCAGGAACTCGGGGTATGGGGCCAACGTCCTGACTTTC
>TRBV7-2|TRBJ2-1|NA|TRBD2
CASSRLAGGQLEQFF
TGTGCCAGCAGCCGACTAGCGGGAGGGCAGTTAGAGCAGTTCTTC
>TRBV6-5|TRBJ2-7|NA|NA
CASTSRLWEQYF
TGTGCCAGCACCTCACGACTTTGGGAGCAGTACTTC
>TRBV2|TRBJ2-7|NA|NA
CASRGGGSYEQYF
TGTGCCAGCAGGGGAGGGGGCTCCTACGAGCAGTACTTC
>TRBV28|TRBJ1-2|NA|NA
CASRLQGDYGYTF
TGTGCCAGCAGACTTCAAGGAGACTATGGCTACACCTTC
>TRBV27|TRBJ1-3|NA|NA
CANSPKNHSGNTIYF
TGTGCCAACAGTCCTAAAAATCACTCTGGAAACACCATATATTTT
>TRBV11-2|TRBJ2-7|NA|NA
CASTWRGTLTYEQYF
TGTGCCAGCACCTGGCGAGGGACACTAACCTACGAGCAGTACTTC
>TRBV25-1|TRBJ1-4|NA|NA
CASSERQLNEKLFF
TGTGCCAGCAGTGAACGACAGCTTAATGAAAAACTGTTTTTT
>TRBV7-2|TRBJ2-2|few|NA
CASSREYVGELFF
TGTGCCAGCAGCCGCGAGTACGTCGGGGAGCTGTTTTTT
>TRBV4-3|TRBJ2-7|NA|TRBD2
CASSLLSGAIYEQYF
TGCGCCAGCAGCTTGCTGAGCGGGGCGATCTACGAGCAGTACTTC
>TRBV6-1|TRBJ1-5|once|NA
CASSDSARSREPQHF
TGTGCCAGCAGTGATTCCGCCCGGTCAAGAGAGCCCCAGCATTTT
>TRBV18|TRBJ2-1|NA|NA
CASSPGTLNEQFF
TGTGCCAGCTCACCCGGGACTCTCAATGAGCAGTTCTTC
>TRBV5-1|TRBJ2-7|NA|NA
CASSLQGDEQYF
TGCGCCAGCAGCTTGCAAGGGGACGAGCAGTACTTC
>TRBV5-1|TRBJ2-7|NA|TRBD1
CASSSLGQGYEQYF
TGCGCCAGCAGCTCCTTGGGACAGGGCTACGAGCAGTACTTC
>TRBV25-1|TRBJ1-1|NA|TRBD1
CASSEYQGQGGSEAFF
TGTGCCAGCAGTGAATATCAGGGACAGGGAGGGTCTGAAGCTTTCTTT
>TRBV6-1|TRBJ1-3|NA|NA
CASSEGAFSGNTIYF
TGTGCCAGCAGTGAAGGTGCGTTCTCTGGAAACACCATATATTTT
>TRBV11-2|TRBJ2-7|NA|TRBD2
CASSLGGTSGGHYEQYF
TGTGCCAGCAGCTTAGGCGGGACTAGCGGGGGGCACTACGAGCAGTACTTC
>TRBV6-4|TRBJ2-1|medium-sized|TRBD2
CASSASGSFDEQFF
TGTGCCAGCAGTGCTAGCGGGAGTTTCGATGAGCAGTTCTTC
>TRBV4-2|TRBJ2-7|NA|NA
CASSRASSYEQYF
TGTGCCAGCTCGAGGGCTAGCAGCTACGAGCAGTACTTC
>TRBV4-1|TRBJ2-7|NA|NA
CASSPLWRADYEQYF
TGCGCCAGCAGCCCTCTTTGGCGGGCTGACTACGAGCAGTACTTC
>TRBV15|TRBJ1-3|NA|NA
CATSRGDSGNTIYF
TGTGCCACCAGCAGAGGCGATTCTGGAAACACCATATATTTT
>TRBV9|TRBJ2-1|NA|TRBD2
CASSPGTSGLDEQFF
TGTGCCAGCAGCCCGGGGACTAGCGGGTTAGATGAGCAGTTCTTC
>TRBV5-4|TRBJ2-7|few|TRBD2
CASQTDPGLDYEQYF
TGTGCCAGCCAGACTGATCCGGGACTAGACTACGAGCAGTACTTC
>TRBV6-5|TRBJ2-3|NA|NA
CASSSFDTQYF
TGTGCCAGCAGTTCGTTCGATACGCAGTATTTT
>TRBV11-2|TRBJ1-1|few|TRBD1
CASSRQGNTEAFF
TGTGCCAGCAGTCGACAGGGTAACACTGAAGCTTTCTTT
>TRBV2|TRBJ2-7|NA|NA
CASRKELASYEQYF
TGTGCCAGCCGAAAGGAACTAGCCTCCTACGAGCAGTACTTC
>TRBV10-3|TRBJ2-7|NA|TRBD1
CAISPGGSEQYF
TGTGCCATCAGCCCAGGGGGCTCCGAGCAGTACTTC